This T cell receptor beta chain was identified during a study of blood T cell repertoires in COVID-19. The CDR3 consists of 16 residues. Germline V CDR1 and CDR2: MNHEY, SVGAGI. The V end lost 0 bases, the J end lost 0 bases, and 9 bases lay between the germline ends. Categorization into cohorts depended on clinical history that participants reported. Sequencing was performed with immunoSEQ multiplex PCR; in TCRdb, only in-frame clones are kept and a portion is missing. The sample contains roughly 250,000 clones, over 70% of which appear only once. The V and J genes are TRBV6-5 and TRBJ1-3; D unclear. This clonotype originated in a middle-aged woman who had been exposed to COVID-19. Sequencing was carried out using PBMCs or T cells enriched from blood (not recorded which). The CDR3 loop is CASSYSSRSSGNTIYF. Here the CDR3 DNA reads TGTGCCAGCAGTTACTCGAGTCGGAGCTCTGGAAACACCATATATTTT.